A single sample is the source of the 5 T cell receptor beta chains below, sequenced in a study of blood T cells in healthy people across ages (dated by TCRdb to between 2014 and 2016). Receptor libraries were prepared by 5' RACE. TCRdb names Illumina HiSeq 2500 as the instrument used. A second 7 to 11 cycle PCR used a sample-barcoded 5' primer and a J-beta primer mix. The public reads were reanalyzed by TCRdb: fastp trimming at Q25, MiXCR alignment, in-frame beta chains only. Duplicate CDR3 protein sequences are folded into a single record with the most common DNA and genes. This sample gives 600,000 to 850,000 distinct CDR3 sequences in total; 20% to 25% of them show up just once. The ten largest make up under 10% of the sample. Separately, the same data were catalogued under a study of T cells of mothers and their children.

Source material: blood. These receptors originate from a boy younger than 18 in good health.

The table lists this clonotype with a few counts. The gene calls are TRBV7-2 and TRBJ2-5; 8 bases fit TRBD1. The DNA end is a closer match to TRBJ2-7, so the J assignment may be wrong. This CDR3 spans 15 amino acids. Per germline, CDR1 SGHTA and CDR2 FQGNSA. DNA of the CDR3: TGTGCCAGCAGCTTTGGACAGGGCCCCTACTACGAGCAGTACTTC. It translates to CASSFGQGPYYEQYF.

The chain joins TRBV12-3 or TRBV12-4 to TRBJ2-6; 8 bases agree with TRBD1. This CDR3 region has 18 residues. The junction had 9 bases not matched to a gene; V was cut back by 5 bases and J by 0 bases. CDR3: CASSGPGTGVSGANVLTF. The CDR3 nucleotides are TGTGCCAGCAGTGGACCCGGGACAGGTGTCTCTGGGGCCAACGTCCTGACTTTC.

This clonotype was observed a few times. This chain joins TRBV12-3 or TRBV12-4 and TRBJ1-5; 10 bases align to TRBD1. The CDR3 extends over 16 amino acids. After removal of 5 bases from V and 1 base from J, the junction contained 5 bases not matched to a gene. The CDR3 reads CASSPRDRGSNQPQHF. The CDR3 region has the DNA TGTGCCAGCAGTCCCCGGGACAGGGGAAGCAATCAGCCCCAGCATTTT.

This chain uses TRBV6-5 with TRBJ1-2; 9 nucleotides line up with TRBD1. Germline V gene data show CDR1 as MNHEY and CDR2 as SVGAGI. V was pared by 5 bases and J by 4 bases, with 8 bases of the junction left unmatched. The CDR3 covers 15 residues. The CDR3 is CASSLRGQGTYGYTF. The DNA of the CDR3 is TGTGCCAGCAGTCTACGGGGACAGGGAACCTATGGCTACACCTTC.

This clonotype appeared a single time. At one end the junction does not follow the germline gene, possibly because of a read error. The chain uses TRBV5-1 and TRBJ1-3; D unclear. The CDR3 extends over 17 amino acids. Germline V lookup: CDR1 SGHRS, CDR2 YFSETQ. The CDR3 bases are TGCGCCAGCAGCTTCGGGCCGCCTGAGAGGTCTGAAAACACCATATATTTT. Amino acid sequence: CASSFGPPERSENTIYF.